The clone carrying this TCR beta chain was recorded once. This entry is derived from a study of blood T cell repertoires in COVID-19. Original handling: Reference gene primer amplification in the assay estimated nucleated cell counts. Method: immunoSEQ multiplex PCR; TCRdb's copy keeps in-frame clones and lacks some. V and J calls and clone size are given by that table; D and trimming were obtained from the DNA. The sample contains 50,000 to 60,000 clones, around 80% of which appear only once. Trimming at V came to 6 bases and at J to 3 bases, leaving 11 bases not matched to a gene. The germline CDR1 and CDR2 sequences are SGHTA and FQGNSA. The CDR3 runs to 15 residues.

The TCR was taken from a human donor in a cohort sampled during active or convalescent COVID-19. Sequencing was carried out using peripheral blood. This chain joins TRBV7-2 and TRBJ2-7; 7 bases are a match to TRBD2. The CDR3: CASSKDGGGRYEQYF. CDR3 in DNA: TGTGCCAGCAGTAAAGACGGCGGGGGTCGCTACGAGCAGTACTTC.